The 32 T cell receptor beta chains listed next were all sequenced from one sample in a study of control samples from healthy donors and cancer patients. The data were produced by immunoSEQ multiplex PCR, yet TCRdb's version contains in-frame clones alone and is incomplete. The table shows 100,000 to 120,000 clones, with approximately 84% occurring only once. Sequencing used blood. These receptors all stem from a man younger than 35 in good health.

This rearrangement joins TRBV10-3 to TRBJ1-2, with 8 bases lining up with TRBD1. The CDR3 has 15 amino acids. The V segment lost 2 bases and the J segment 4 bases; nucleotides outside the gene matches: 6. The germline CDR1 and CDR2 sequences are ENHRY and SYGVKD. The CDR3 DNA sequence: TGTGCCATCAGTGAGGGCCGACAGGGGCCCTATGGCTACACCTTC. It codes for CAISEGRQGPYGYTF.

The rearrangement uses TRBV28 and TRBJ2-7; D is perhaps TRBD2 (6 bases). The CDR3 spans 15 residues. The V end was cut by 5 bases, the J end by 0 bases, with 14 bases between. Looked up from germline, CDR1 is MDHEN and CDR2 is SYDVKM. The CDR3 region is CASSISGPSSYEQYF. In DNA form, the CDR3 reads TGTGCCAGCAGTATCAGCGGGCCCAGCTCCTACGAGCAGTACTTC.

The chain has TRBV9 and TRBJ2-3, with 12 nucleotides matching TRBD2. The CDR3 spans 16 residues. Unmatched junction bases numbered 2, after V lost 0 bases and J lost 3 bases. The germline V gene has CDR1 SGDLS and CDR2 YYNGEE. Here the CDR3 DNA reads TGTGCCAGCAGCGTAGATACTAGCGGGGGGACAGATACGCAGTATTTT. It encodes CASSVDTSGGTDTQYF.

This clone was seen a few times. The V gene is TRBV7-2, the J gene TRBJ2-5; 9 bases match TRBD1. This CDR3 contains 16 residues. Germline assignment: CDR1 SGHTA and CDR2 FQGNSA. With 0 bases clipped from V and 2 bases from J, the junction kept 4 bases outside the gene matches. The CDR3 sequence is CASSLAGQGPQETQYF. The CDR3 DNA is TGTGCCAGCAGCTTAGCGGGACAGGGACCACAAGAGACCCAGTACTTC.

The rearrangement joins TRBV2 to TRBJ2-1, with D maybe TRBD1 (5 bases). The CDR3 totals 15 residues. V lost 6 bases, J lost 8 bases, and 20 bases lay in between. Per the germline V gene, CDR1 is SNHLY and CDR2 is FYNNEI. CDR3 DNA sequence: TGTGCCAGCAGGTTTACAAGGGGAACTGGGGATGAGCAGTTCTTC. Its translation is CASRFTRGTGDEQFF.

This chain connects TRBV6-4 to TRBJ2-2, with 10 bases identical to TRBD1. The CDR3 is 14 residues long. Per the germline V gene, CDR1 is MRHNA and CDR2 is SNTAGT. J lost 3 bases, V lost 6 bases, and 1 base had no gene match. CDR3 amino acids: CASSGTGDTGELFF. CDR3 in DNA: TGTGCCAGCAGCGGGACAGGGGACACCGGGGAGCTGTTTTTT.

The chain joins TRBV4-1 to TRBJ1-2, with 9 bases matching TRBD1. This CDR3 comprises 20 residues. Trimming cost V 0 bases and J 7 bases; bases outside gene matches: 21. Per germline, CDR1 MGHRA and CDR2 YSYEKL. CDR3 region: CASSQDRWREQGAQHGGYTF. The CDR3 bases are TGCGCCAGCAGCCAAGATCGGTGGAGGGAACAGGGGGCTCAGCACGGTGGCTACACCTTC.

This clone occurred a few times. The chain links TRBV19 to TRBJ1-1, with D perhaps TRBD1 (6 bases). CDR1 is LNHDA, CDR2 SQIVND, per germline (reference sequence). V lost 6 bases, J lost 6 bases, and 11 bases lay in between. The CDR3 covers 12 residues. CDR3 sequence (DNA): TGTGCCAGTAGACTACAGGGCTCTGAAGCTTTCTTT. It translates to CASRLQGSEAFF.

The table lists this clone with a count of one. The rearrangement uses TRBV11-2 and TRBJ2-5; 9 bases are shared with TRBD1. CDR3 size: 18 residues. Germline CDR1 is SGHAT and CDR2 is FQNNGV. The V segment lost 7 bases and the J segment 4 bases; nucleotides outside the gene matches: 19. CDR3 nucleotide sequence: TGTGCCAGCACCAAAAGCTACCACAGGGGGCGCCTTGCAGAGACCCAGTACTTC. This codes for CASTKSYHRGRLAETQYF.

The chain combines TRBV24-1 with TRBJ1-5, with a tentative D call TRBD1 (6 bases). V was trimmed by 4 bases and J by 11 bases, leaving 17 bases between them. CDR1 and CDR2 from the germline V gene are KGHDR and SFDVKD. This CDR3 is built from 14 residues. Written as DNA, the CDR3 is TGTGCCACCAGTGACGCAGGGATCAGGGGTACCCAGCATTTT. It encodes CATSDAGIRGTQHF.

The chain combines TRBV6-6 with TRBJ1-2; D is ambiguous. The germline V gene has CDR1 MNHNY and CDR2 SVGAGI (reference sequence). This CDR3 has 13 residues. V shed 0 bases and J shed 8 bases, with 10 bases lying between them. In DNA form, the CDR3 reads TGTGCCAGCAGTTACTCTGGGAACTGGGGCTACACCTTC. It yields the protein CASSYSGNWGYTF.

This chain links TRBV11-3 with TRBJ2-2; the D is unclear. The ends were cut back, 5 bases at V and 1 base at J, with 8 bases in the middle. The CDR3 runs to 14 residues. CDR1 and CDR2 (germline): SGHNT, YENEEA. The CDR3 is CASSPGRNTGELFF. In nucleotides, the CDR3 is TGTGCCAGCAGCCCCGGCCGGAACACCGGGGAGCTGTTTTTT.

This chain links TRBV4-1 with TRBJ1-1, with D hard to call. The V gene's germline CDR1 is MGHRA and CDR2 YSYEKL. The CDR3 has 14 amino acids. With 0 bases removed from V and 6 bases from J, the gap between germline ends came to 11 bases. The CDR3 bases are TGCGCCAGCAGCCAAGATCTTGACGGGGCTGAAGCTTTCTTT. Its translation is CASSQDLDGAEAFF.

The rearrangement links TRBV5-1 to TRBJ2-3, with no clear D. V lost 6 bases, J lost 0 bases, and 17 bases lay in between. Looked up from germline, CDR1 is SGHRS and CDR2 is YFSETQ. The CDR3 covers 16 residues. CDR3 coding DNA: TGCGCCAGCAAGGGTCACACACACCTTAGCACAGATACGCAGTATTTT. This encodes CASKGHTHLSTDTQYF.

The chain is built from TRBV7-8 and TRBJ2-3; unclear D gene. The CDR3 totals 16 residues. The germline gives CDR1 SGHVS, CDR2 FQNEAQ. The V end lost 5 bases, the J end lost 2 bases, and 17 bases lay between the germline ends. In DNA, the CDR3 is TGTGCCAGCAGCCCCCGGCGAGACTCGAACACAGATACGCAGTATTTT. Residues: CASSPRRDSNTDTQYF.

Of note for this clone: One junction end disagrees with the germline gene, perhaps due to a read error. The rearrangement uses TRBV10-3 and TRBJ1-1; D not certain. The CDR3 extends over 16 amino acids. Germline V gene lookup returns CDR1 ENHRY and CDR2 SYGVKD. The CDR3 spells CAIREFTSGANTEAFF. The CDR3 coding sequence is TGTGCCATCAGGGAGTTCACGTCCGGAGCGAACACTGAAGCTTTCTTT.

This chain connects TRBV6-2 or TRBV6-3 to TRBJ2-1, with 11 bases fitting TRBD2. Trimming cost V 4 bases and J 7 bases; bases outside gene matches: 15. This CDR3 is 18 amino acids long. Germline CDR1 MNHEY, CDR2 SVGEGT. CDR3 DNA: TGTGCCAGCAGTTCCTGGACCGTAGCGGGGGGGCCAAAAAATGAGCAGTTCTTC. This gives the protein CASSSWTVAGGPKNEQFF.

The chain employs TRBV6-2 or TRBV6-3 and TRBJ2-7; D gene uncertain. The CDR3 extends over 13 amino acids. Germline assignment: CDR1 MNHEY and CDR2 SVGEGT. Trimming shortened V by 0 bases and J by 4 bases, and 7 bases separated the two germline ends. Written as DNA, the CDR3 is TGTGCCAGCAGTTACTCGCCCCCTTACGAGCAGTACGTC. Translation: CASSYSPPYEQYV.

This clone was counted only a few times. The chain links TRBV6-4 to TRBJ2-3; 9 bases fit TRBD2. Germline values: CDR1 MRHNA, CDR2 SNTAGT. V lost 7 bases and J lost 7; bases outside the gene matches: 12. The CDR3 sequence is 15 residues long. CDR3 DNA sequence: TGTGCCAGCACCCTGGAAGCGGGGGGAAGGAATACGCAGTATTTT. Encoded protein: CASTLEAGGRNTQYF.

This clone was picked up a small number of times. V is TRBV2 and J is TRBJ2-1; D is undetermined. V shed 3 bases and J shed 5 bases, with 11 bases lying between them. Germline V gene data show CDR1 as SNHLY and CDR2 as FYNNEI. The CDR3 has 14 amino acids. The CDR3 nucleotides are TGTGCCAGCAGTGAGCTTATTTGGGACAATGAGCAGTTCTTC. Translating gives CASSELIWDNEQFF.

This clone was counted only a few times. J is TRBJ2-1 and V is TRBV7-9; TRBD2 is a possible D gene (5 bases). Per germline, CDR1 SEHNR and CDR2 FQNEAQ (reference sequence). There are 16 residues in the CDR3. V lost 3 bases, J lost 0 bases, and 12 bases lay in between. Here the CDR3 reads CASSFLAQSSYNEQFF. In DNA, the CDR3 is TGTGCCAGCAGCTTCCTAGCCCAAAGCTCCTACAATGAGCAGTTCTTC.

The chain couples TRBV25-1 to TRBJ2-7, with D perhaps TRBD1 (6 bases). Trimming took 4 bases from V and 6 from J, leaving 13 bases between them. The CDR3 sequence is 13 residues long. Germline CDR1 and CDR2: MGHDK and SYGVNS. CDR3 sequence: CASSGQGKGEQYF. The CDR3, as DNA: TGTGCCAGCAGTGGGCAGGGGAAGGGCGAGCAGTACTTC.

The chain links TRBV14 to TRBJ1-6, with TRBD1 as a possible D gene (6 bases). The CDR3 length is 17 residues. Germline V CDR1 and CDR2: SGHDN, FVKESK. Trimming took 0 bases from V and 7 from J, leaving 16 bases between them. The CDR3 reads CASSQDVRGNGNSPLHF. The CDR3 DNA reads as TGTGCCAGCAGCCAAGATGTAAGGGGGAATGGCAATTCACCCCTCCACTTT. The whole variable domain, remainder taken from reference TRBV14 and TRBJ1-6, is EAGVTQFPSHSVIEKGQTVTLRCDPISGHDNLYWYRRVMGKEIKFLLHFVKESKQDESGMPNNRFLAERTGGTYSTLKVQPAELEDSGVYFCASSQDVRGNGNSPLHFGNGTRLTVT.

This chain's CDR3 is CATLVHNQPQHF. The CDR3 region has the DNA TGTGCCACCCTAGTACACAATCAGCCCCAGCATTTT. The chain recombines TRBV28 with TRBJ1-5, with D unresolved. Trimming removed 10 bases at V and 3 bases at J, with 10 bases between. The germline V gene encodes CDR1 MDHEN and CDR2 SYDVKM. The CDR3 covers 12 residues.

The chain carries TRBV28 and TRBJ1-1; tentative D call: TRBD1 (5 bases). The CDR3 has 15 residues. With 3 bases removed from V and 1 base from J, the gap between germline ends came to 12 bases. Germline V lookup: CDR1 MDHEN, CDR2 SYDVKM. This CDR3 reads CASSFVGRRNTEAFF. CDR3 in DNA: TGTGCCAGCAGTTTTGTGGGACGGAGGAACACTGAAGCTTTCTTT. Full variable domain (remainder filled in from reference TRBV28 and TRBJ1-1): DVKVTQSSRYLVKRTGEKVFLECVQDMDHENMFWYRQDPGLGLRLIYFSYDVKMKEKGDIPEGYSVSREKKERFSLILESASTNQTSMYLCASSFVGRRNTEAFFGQGTRLTVV.

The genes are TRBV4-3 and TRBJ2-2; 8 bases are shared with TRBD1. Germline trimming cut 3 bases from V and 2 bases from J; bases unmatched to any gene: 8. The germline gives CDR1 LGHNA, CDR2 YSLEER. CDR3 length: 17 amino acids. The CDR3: CASSQDFDRGNTGELFF. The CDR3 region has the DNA TGCGCCAGCAGCCAGGACTTTGACAGGGGTAACACCGGGGAGCTGTTTTTT.

DNA for the CDR3: TGTGCCAGTCGCGGGGGCATTGCAACTAATGAAAAACTGTTTTTT. This translates into CASRGGIATNEKLFF. The chain carries TRBV6-5 and TRBJ1-4, with D perhaps TRBD1 (6 bases). The CDR3 is made up of 15 amino acids. Trimming pared 9 bases from V and 0 bases from J, leaving 14 bases between. CDR1 and CDR2 from the germline V gene are MNHEY and SVGAGI.

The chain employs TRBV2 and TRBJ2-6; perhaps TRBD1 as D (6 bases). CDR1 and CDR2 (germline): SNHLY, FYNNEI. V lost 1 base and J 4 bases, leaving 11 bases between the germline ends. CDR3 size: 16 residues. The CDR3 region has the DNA TGTGCCAGCAGTGAAGACAGGGCGGTCGGGGCCAACGTCCTGACTTTC. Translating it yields CASSEDRAVGANVLTF.

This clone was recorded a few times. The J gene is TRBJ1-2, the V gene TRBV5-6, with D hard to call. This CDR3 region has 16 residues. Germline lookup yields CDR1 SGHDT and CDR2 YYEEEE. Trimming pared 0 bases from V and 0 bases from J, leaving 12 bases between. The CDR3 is CASSLGPGKANYGYTF. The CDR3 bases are TGTGCCAGCAGCTTGGGCCCAGGAAAAGCTAACTATGGCTACACCTTC.

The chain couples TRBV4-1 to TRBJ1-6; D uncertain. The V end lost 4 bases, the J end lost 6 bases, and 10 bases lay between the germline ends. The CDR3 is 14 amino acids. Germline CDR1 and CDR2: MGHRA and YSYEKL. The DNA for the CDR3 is TGCGCCAGCAGCCCCCGGGTCTCTAATTCACCCCTCCACTTT. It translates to CASSPRVSNSPLHF.

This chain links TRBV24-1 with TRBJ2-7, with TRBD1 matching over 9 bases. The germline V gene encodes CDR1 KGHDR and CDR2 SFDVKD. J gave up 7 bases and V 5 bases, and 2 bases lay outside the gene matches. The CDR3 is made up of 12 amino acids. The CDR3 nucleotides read TGTGCCACCAGTGGGACAGGGGAAGAGCAGTACGTC. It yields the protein CATSGTGEEQYV.

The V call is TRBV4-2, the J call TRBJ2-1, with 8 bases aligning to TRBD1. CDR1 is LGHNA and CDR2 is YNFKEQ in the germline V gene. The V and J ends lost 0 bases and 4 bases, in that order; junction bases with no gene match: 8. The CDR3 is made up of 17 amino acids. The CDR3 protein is CASSQDAGTGTYNEQFF. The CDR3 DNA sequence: TGTGCCAGCAGCCAAGATGCTGGGACAGGTACTTACAATGAGCAGTTCTTC.